What follows are 18 T cell receptor beta chains derived from one specimen sequenced in a study of blood T cell repertoires in COVID-19. Assay used: immunoSEQ multiplex PCR; TCRdb lists only in-frame clones, some missing. The sample has about 160,000 clones; 90% to 95% are singletons. The sample was peripheral blood. The receptor source for this set is a woman aged 45-60 years with acute or convalescent COVID-19.

A few counts support this clone. This rearrangement joins TRBV6-5 to TRBJ2-1; D perhaps matches TRBD1 (6 bases). The V end lost 6 bases, the J end lost 10 bases, and 16 bases lay between the germline ends. In germline, CDR1 is MNHEY, CDR2 SVGAGI. The CDR3 consists of 13 residues. CDR3 coding DNA: TGTGCCAGCAGCAAGACAGGTACCGGGGAGCAGTTCTTC. Its protein product is CASSKTGTGEQFF.

The V call is TRBV30, the J call TRBJ2-4; TRBD1 might be the D (5 bases). V lost 5 bases and J 6 bases, leaving 8 bases between the germline ends. Germline CDR1 is GTSNPN and CDR2 is SVGIG (reference sequence). This CDR3 spans 11 amino acids. The CDR3 protein is CAWAQGNIQYF. CDR3 nucleotide sequence: TGTGCCTGGGCCCAGGGAAACATTCAGTACTTC.

This chain joins TRBV6-6 and TRBJ1-1; D remains unclear. V was clipped by 0 bases and J by 6 bases, with 11 bases between them. CDR1 and CDR2 from the germline V gene are MNHNY and SVGAGI (reference sequence). The CDR3 extends over 14 amino acids. CDR3: CASSYSTPGAEAFF. The CDR3 nucleotides are TGTGCCAGCAGTTACTCGACTCCGGGAGCTGAAGCTTTCTTT.

Concerning this clone: The sample carries other DNA sequences with the same CDR3. J is TRBJ2-7 and V is TRBV11-3; weak D call: TRBD1 (5 bases). CDR1 is SGHNT, CDR2 YENEEA, per germline. CDR3 length: 14 amino acids. The germline V and J ends were trimmed by 5 bases and 0 bases, with 11 bases remaining between them. CDR3 DNA sequence: TGTGCCAGCAGCCTCGACAGTGGCTCCTACGAGCAGTACTTC. Amino acid sequence: CASSLDSGSYEQYF.

V gene TRBV5-1 combines with J gene TRBJ1-2; D might be TRBD1 (6 bases). Germline lookup yields CDR1 SGHRS and CDR2 YFSETQ. V gave up 0 bases and J gave up 2 bases, with 11 bases separating them. The CDR3 length is 15 residues. The chain's CDR3 is CASSLDGQLNYGYTF. In DNA form, the CDR3 reads TGCGCCAGCAGCTTGGACGGACAGCTCAACTATGGCTACACCTTC.

This chain connects TRBV11-3 to TRBJ2-6; TRBD1 aligns across 9 bases. Per the germline V gene, CDR1 is SGHNT and CDR2 is YENEEA. V dropped 7 bases and J dropped 0; count of bases not matched to a gene: 13. This CDR3 has 19 amino acids. CDR3 nucleotides: TGTGCCAGCAACTTCCATACAGGGGGCCAATACTCTGGGGCCAACGTCCTGACTTTC. It codes for CASNFHTGGQYSGANVLTF.

In nucleotides, the CDR3 is TGTGCCAGCAGCCCCACCTCTTTCGGGGACACTGAAGCTTTCTTT. It codes for CASSPTSFGDTEAFF. This sequence joins TRBV14 and TRBJ1-1; D call uncertain. The V and J ends lost 4 bases and 3 bases respectively, with 15 bases between them. Germline V gene lookup returns CDR1 SGHDN and CDR2 FVKESK. The CDR3 covers 15 residues.

This chain links TRBV4-3 with TRBJ1-5; D not resolved. Germline lookup yields CDR1 LGHNA and CDR2 YSLEER. The V and J ends lost 0 bases and 1 base respectively, with 7 bases between them. CDR3 size: 15 residues. CDR3 sequence reads: CASSQDRVSNQPQHF. DNA for the CDR3: TGCGCCAGCAGCCAAGATCGGGTAAGCAATCAGCCCCAGCATTTT.

The CDR3 nucleotides read TGTGCCAGCAGTTTAGGAGGACTCCTTCGAGGGGCCAAAAACATTCAGTACTTC. Translation: CASSLGGLLRGAKNIQYF. The chain couples TRBV28 to TRBJ2-4; tentatively, D is TRBD2 (5 bases). This CDR3 region has 18 residues. Germline CDR1 and CDR2: MDHEN and SYDVKM. With 2 bases removed from V and 1 base from J, the gap between germline ends came to 18 bases.

The chain has TRBV9 and TRBJ2-6, with a tentative D call TRBD2 (6 bases). Germline V gene sequence: CDR1 SGDLS, CDR2 YYNGEE. CDR3 size: 16 residues. V dropped 4 bases and J dropped 0 bases, with 11 bases sitting between them. CDR3 loop: CASSSGGFSGANVLTF. The CDR3 bases are TGTGCCAGCAGCTCCGGGGGTTTCTCTGGGGCCAACGTCCTGACTTTC.

CDR3 residues: CATLGSGNTGELFF. The DNA of the CDR3 is TGTGCCACCCTGGGTAGCGGGAATACCGGGGAGCTGTTTTTT. The gene calls are TRBV24-1 and TRBJ2-2; 8 bases align to TRBD2. With 9 bases clipped from V and 5 bases from J, the junction kept 7 bases outside the gene matches. Germline V gives CDR1 KGHDR, CDR2 SFDVKD. The CDR3 length is 14 residues.

About this clone: This specimen includes other DNA sequences encoding the same CDR3. The rearrangement joins TRBV28 to TRBJ2-7, with 7 bases fitting TRBD1. After removal of 6 bases from V and 3 bases from J, the junction contained 2 bases not matched to a gene. Looked up from germline, CDR1 is MDHEN and CDR2 is SYDVKM. There are 12 residues in the CDR3. CDR3 protein: CASSPGGYEQYF. The CDR3 bases are TGTGCCAGCAGCCCAGGGGGCTACGAGCAGTACTTC. Looking up the rest from reference TRBV28 and TRBJ2-7 gives the full variable domain: DVKVTQSSRYLVKRTGEKVFLECVQDMDHENMFWYRQDPGLGLRLIYFSYDVKMKEKGDIPEGYSVSREKKERFSLILESASTNQTSMYLCASSPGGYEQYFGPGTRLTVT.

The rearrangement uses TRBV7-2 and TRBJ2-1; 7 bases align to TRBD2. This CDR3 is 13 amino acids long. The germline CDR1 and CDR2 sequences are SGHTA and FQGNSA. J was trimmed by 7 bases and V by 6 bases; bases with no gene match: 6. In DNA form, the CDR3 reads TGTGCCAGCAGTCTCCTGGGGGGGAATGAGCAGTTCTTC. Encoded protein: CASSLLGGNEQFF.

For the CDR3, the DNA is TGTGCCAGCAGCCAAGGGCCGATATTCAGGGGAGGGAAAGAAAAACTGTTTTTT. This translates into CASSQGPIFRGGKEKLFF. The rearrangement uses TRBV3-1 (or the pseudogene TRBV3-2) and TRBJ1-4, with TRBD1 as a possible D gene (6 bases). Trimming removed 1 base from V and 8 bases from J, with 23 bases in between. CDR3 size: 18 residues. Germline assignment: CDR1 LGHDT and CDR2 YNNKEL (reference sequence).

The chain joins TRBV5-1 to TRBJ1-2; 7 positions match TRBD1. CDR1 is SGHRS, CDR2 YFSETQ, per germline. The V and J ends lost 4 bases and 8 bases, in that order; junction bases with no gene match: 5. The CDR3 has 12 amino acids. CDR3: CASSPTGWGYTF. The CDR3 coding sequence is TGCGCCAGCAGCCCGACAGGGTGGGGCTACACCTTC.

The chain employs TRBV28 and TRBJ2-1; tentatively, D is TRBD2 (5 bases). The germline CDR1 and CDR2 sequences are MDHEN and SYDVKM. V gave up 5 bases and J gave up 0 bases, with 14 bases separating them. This CDR3 is built from 16 residues. Here the CDR3 reads CASSQVGLFSYNEQFF. CDR3 in DNA: TGTGCCAGCAGTCAGGTCGGACTTTTCTCCTACAATGAGCAGTTCTTC.

The chain joins TRBV4-1 to TRBJ1-4; no clear D gene. The CDR3 consists of 13 residues. Germline V gene lookup returns CDR1 MGHRA and CDR2 YSYEKL. V lost 2 bases and J lost 7, with 8 bases in between. CDR3 in DNA: TGCGCCAGCAGCCAAACCCTATTTGAAAAACTGTTTTTT. Residues: CASSQTLFEKLFF.

The CDR3 coding sequence is TGTGCCAGCAGCGTAGCATACAATGAGCAGTTCTTC. Amino acids: CASSVAYNEQFF. The chain recombines TRBV9 with TRBJ2-1; D unclear. Looked up from germline, CDR1 is SGDLS and CDR2 is YYNGEE. The CDR3 contains 12 residues. Deletions cut 0 bases from V and 4 bases from J, with 2 bases between. Full variable domain (remainder filled in from reference TRBV9 and TRBJ2-1): DSGVTQTPKHLITATGQRVTLRCSPRSGDLSVYWYQQSLDQGLQFLIQYYNGEERAKGNILERFSAQQFPDLHSELNLSSLELGDSALYFCASSVAYNEQFFGPGTRLTVL.